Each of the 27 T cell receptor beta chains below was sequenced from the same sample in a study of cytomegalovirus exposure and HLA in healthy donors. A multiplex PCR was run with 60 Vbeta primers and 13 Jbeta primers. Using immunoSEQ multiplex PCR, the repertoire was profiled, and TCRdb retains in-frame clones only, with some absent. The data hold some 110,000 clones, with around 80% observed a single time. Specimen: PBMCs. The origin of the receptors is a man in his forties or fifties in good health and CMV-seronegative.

DNA for the CDR3: TGTGCCAGCAGCCCCTTTGGAGCGGGGAATTTGGCAGATACGCAGTATTTT. Amino acids: CASSPFGAGNLADTQYF. This chain joins TRBV9 and TRBJ2-3, with 7 bases fitting TRBD2. The ends lost 4 bases at V and 4 bases at J; junction bases unmatched: 15. The CDR3 contains 17 residues. Germline assignment: CDR1 SGDLS and CDR2 YYNGEE.

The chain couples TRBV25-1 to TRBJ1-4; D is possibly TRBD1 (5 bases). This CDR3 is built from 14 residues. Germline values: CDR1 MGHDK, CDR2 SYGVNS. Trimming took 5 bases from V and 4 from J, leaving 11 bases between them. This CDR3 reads CASSWGGVNEKLFF. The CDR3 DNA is TGTGCCAGCAGTTGGGGGGGAGTTAATGAAAAACTGTTTTTT.

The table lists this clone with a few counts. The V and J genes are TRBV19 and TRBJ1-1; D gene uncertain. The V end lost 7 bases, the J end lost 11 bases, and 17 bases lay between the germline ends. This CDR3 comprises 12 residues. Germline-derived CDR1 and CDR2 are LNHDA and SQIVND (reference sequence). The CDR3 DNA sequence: TGTGCCAGTATAGGTACAGATGATTTCGCTTTCTTT. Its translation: CASIGTDDFAFF. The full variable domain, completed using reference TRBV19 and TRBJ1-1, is DGGITQSPKYLFRKEGQNVTLSCEQNLNHDAMYWYRQDPGQGLRLIYYSQIVNDFQKGDIAEGYSVSREKKESFPLTVTSAQKNPTAFYLCASIGTDDFAFFGQGTRLTVV.

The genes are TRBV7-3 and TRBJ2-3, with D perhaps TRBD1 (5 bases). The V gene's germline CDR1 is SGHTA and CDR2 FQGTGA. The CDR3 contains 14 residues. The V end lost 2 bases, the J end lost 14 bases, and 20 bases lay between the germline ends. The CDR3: CASSLYDGTGLVYF. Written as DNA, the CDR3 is TGTGCCAGCAGCTTATATGACGGTACAGGCCTTGTGTATTTT.

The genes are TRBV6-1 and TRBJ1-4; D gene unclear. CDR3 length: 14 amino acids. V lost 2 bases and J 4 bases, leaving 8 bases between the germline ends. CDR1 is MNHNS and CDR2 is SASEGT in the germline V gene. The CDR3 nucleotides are TGTGCCAGCAGTGAAATCGGAGTTAATGAAAAACTGTTTTTT. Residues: CASSEIGVNEKLFF.

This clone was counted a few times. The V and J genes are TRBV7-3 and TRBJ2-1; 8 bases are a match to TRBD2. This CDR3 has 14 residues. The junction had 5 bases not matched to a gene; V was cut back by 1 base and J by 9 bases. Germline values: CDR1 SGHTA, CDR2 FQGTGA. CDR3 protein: CASSLMGTSPEQFF. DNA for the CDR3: TGTGCCAGCAGCTTAATGGGGACTAGTCCTGAGCAGTTCTTC.

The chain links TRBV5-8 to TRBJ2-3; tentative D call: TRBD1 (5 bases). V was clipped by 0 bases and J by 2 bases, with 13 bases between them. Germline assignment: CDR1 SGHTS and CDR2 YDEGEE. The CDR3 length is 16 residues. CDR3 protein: CASSLAPGPDTDTQYF. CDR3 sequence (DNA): TGTGCCAGCAGCTTGGCCCCAGGGCCCGACACAGATACGCAGTATTTT.

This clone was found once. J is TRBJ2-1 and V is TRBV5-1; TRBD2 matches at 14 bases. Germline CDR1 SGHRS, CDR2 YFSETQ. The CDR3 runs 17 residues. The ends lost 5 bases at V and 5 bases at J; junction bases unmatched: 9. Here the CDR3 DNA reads TGCGCCAGCAGTCGGAGACTAGCGGGGGGGAGTAACAATGAGCAGTTCTTC. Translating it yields CASSRRLAGGSNNEQFF.

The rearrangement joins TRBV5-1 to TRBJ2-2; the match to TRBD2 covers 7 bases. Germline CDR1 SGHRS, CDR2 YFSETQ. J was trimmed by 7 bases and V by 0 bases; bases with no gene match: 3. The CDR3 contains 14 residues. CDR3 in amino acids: CASSLVAGVGELFF. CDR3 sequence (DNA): TGCGCCAGCAGCTTGGTGGCGGGGGTCGGGGAGCTGTTTTTT.

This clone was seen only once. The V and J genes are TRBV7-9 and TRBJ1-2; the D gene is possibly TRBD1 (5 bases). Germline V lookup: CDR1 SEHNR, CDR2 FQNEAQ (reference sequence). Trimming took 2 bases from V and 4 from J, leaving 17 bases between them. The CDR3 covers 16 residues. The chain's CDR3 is CASSLSRGASTYGYTF. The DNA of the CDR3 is TGTGCCAGCAGCTTATCCCGTGGGGCCAGCACCTATGGCTACACCTTC.

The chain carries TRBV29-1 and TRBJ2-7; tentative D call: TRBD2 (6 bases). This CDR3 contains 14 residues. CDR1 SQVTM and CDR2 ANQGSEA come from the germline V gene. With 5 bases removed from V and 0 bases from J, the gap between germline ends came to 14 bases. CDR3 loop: CSVRSGGNSYEQYF. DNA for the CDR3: TGCAGCGTTAGATCCGGGGGTAACTCCTACGAGCAGTACTTC.

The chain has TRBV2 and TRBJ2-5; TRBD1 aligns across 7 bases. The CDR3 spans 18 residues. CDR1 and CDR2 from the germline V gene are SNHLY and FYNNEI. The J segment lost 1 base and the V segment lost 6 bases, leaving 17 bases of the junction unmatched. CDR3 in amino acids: CASRGRTRFRDSQETQYF. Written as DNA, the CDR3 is TGTGCCAGCAGGGGAAGGACCAGATTCCGGGACAGCCAAGAGACCCAGTACTTC.

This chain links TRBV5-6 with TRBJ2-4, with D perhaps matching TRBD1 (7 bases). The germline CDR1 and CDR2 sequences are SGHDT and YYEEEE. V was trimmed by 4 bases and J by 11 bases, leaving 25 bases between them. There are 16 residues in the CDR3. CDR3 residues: CASSPGGSGLSRFQYF. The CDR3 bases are TGTGCCAGCAGCCCAGGGGGGTCCGGCCTATCGAGGTTTCAGTACTTC. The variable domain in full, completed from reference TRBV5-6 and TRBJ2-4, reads DAGVTQSPTHLIKTRGQQVTLRCSPKSGHDTVSWYQQALGQGPQFIFQYYEEEERQRGNFPDRFSGHQFPNYSSELNVNALLLGDSALYLCASSPGGSGLSRFQYFGAGTRLSVL.

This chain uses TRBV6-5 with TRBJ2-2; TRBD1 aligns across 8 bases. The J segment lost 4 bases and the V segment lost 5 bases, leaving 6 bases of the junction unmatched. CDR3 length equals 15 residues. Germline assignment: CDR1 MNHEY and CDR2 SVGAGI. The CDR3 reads CASSPRTGPTGELFF. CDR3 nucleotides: TGTGCCAGCAGTCCAAGGACAGGGCCCACCGGGGAGCTGTTTTTT.

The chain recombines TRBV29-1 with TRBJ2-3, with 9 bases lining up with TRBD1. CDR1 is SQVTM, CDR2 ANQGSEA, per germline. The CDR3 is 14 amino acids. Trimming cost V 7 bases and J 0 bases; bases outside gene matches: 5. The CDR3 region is CSGRQGGSTDTQYF. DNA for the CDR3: TGCAGCGGGAGACAGGGGGGTAGCACAGATACGCAGTATTTT.

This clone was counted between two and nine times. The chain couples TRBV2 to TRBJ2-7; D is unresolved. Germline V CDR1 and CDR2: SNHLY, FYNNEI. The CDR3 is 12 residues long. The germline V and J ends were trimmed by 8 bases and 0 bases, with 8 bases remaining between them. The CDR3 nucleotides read TGTGCCAGCGACTTAAACTCCTACGAGCAGTACTTC. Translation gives CASDLNSYEQYF.

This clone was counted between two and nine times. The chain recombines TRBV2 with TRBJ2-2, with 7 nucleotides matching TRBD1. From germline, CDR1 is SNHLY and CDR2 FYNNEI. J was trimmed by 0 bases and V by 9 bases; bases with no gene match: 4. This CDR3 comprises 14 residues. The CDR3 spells CASQGTANTGELFF. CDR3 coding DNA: TGTGCCAGTCAGGGGACAGCGAACACCGGGGAGCTGTTTTTT. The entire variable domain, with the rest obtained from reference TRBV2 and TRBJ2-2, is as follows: EPEVTQTPSHQVTQMGQEVILRCVPISNHLYFYWYRQILGQKVEFLVSFYNNEISEKSEIFDDQFSVERPDGSNFTLKIRSTKLEDSAMYFCASQGTANTGELFFGEGSRLTVL.

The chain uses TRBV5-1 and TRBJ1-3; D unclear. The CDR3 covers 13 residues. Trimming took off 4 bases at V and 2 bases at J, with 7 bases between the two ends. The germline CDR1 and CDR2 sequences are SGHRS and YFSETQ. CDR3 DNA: TGCGCCAGCAGCAGGGAGGCTGGAAACACCATATATTTT. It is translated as CASSREAGNTIYF.

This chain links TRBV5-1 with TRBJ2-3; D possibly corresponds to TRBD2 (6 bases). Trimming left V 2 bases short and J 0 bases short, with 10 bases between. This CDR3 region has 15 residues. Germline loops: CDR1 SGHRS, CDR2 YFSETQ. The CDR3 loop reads CASSFTGGSTDTQYF. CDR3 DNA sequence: TGCGCCAGCAGCTTCACCGGGGGAAGCACAGATACGCAGTATTTT. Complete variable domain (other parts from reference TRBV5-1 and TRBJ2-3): KAGVTQTPRYLIKTRGQQVTLSCSPISGHRSVSWYQQTPGQGLQFLFEYFSETQRNKGNFPGRFSGRQFSNSRSEMNVSTLELGDSALYLCASSFTGGSTDTQYFGPGTRLTVL.

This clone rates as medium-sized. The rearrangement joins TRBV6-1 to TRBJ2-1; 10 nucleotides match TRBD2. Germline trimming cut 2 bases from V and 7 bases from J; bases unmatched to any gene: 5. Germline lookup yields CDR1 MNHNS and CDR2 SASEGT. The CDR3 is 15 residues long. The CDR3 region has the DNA TGTGCCAGCAGTGAACAAGCGGGGGGGCCAAATGAGCAGTTCTTC. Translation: CASSEQAGGPNEQFF.

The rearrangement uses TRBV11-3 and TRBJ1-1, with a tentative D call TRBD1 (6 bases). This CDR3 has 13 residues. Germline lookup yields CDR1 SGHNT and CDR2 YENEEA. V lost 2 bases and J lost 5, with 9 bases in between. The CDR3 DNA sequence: TGTGCCAGCAGCTTATATACAGGGACTGAAGCTTTCTTT. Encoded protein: CASSLYTGTEAFF.

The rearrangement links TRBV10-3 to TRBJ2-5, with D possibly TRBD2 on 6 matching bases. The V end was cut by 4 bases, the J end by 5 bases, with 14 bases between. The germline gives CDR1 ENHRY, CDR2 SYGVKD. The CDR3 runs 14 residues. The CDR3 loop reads CAISVGGDGETQYF. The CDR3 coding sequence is TGTGCCATCAGTGTAGGAGGGGATGGTGAGACCCAGTACTTC.

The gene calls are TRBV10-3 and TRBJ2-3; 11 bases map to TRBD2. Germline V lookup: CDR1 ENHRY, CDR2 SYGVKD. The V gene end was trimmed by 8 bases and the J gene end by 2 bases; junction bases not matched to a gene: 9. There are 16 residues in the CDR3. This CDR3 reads CAIRSIAGGNTDTQYF. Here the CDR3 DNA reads TGTGCCATCCGTAGCATAGCGGGGGGGAACACAGATACGCAGTATTTT.

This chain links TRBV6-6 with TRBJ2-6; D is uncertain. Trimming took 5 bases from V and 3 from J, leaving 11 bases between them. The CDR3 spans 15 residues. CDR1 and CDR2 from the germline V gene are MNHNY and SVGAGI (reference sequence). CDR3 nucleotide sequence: TGTGCCAGCAGTCCCTCGTTGAGTGGGGCCAACGTCCTGACTTTC. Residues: CASSPSLSGANVLTF.

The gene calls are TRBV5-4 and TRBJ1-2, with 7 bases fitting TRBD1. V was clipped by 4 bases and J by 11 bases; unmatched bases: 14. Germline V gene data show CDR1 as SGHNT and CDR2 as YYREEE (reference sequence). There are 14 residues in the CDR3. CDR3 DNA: TGTGCCAGCAGCCCAACCTCGACAGGGCAAGGTTACACCTTC. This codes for CASSPTSTGQGYTF. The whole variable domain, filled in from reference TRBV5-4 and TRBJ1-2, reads ETGVTQSPTHLIKTRGQQVTLRCSSQSGHNTVSWYQQALGQGPQFIFQYYREEENGRGNFPPRFSGLQFPNYSSELNVNALELDDSALYLCASSPTSTGQGYTFGSGTRLTVV.

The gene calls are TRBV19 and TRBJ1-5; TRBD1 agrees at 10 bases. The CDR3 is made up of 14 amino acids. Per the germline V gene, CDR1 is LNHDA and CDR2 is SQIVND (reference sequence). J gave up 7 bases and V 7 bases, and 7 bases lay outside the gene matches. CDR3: CASNRQGAEQPQHF. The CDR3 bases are TGTGCCAGTAATCGACAGGGGGCTGAGCAGCCCCAGCATTTT. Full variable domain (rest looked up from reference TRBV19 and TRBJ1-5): DGGITQSPKYLFRKEGQNVTLSCEQNLNHDAMYWYRQDPGQGLRLIYYSQIVNDFQKGDIAEGYSVSREKKESFPLTVTSAQKNPTAFYLCASNRQGAEQPQHFGDGTRLSIL.

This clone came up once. CDR3 DNA sequence: TGTGCCAGCAGCAACTTTCAGGGCGCGAATGAAAAACTGTTTTTT. Protein product: CASSNFQGANEKLFF. This chain joins TRBV5-8 and TRBJ1-4, with a weak D call TRBD1 (5 bases). The CDR3 is made up of 15 amino acids. Germline lookup yields CDR1 SGHTS and CDR2 YDEGEE. Trimming shortened V by 4 bases and J by 5 bases, and 15 bases separated the two germline ends.